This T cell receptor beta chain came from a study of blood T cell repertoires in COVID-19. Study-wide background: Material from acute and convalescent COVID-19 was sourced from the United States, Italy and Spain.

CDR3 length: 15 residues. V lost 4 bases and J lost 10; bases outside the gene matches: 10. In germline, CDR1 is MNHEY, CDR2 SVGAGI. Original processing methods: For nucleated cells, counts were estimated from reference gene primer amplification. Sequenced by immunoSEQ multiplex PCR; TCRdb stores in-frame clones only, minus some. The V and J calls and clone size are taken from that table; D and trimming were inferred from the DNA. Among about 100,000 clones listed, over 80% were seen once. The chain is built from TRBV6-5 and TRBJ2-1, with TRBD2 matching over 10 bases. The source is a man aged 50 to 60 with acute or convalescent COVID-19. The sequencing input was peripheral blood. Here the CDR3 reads CASSLGLAGVGEQFF. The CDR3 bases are TGTGCCAGCAGTTTGGGGCTAGCGGGAGTCGGGGAGCAGTTCTTC.